Listed below are T cell receptor beta chains from one sample, sequenced in a study of beta chain features in type 1 diabetes. TCRdb keeps only in-frame clones here, not all; method: immunoSEQ multiplex PCR. The table lists tens of thousands of clones, 68% of them singletons. Specimen: stem cell memory CD4+ T cells from blood. The receptors were sampled from a woman aged 40 to 50 with type 1 diabetes. Both conserved end residues are part of each CDR3. Each record gives: V gene, clone size, D gene, J gene, CDR3 DNA, CDR3 protein. D genes are given only for firm matches. Size values are once, few and many counts, or a class for expanded clones, and some rows have none.

V gene: TRBV6-5; clone size: .; D gene: TRBD1; J gene: TRBJ1-1; CDR3 DNA: TGTGCCAGCAGGGCCGGGACAGGGTTTGAAGCTTTCTTT; CDR3 protein: CASRAGTGFEAFF
V gene: TRBV6-5; clone size: .; D gene: TRBD1; J gene: TRBJ2-7; CDR3 DNA: TGTGCCAGCAGTTCCTCCGGGACAGGGTTCTACGAGCAGTACTTC; CDR3 protein: CASSSSGTGFYEQYF
V gene: TRBV23-1; clone size: .; D gene: TRBD2; J gene: TRBJ2-7; CDR3 DNA: TGCGCCAGCCCCCGGGCGGGGGGGGGAATCGGCGAGCAGTACTTC; CDR3 protein: CASPRAGGGIGEQYF
V gene: TRBV10-3; clone size: .; D gene: .; J gene: TRBJ2-1; CDR3 DNA: TGTGCCATCAGTGATAGGAGCGCCAGCTCCTACAATGAGCAGTTCTTC; CDR3 protein: CAISDRSASSYNEQFF
V gene: TRBV5-1; clone size: .; D gene: .; J gene: TRBJ1-1; CDR3 DNA: TGCGCCAGCAGCTCTTCTAGGGGTACGGACACTGAAGCTTTCTTT; CDR3 protein: CASSSSRGTDTEAFF
V gene: TRBV28; clone size: .; D gene: TRBD1; J gene: TRBJ2-7; CDR3 DNA: TGTGCCAGCAGTGAAGGTCCGGGAGTTAGGGGACAGGGTGCCGAGCAGTACTTC; CDR3 protein: CASSEGPGVRGQGAEQYF
V gene: TRBV18; clone size: .; D gene: TRBD1; J gene: TRBJ2-7; CDR3 DNA: TGTGCCAGCTCCCAGGTGAGACAGGGCCCCATCTACGAGCAGTACTTC; CDR3 protein: CASSQVRQGPIYEQYF
V gene: TRBV11-2; clone size: few; D gene: TRBD1; J gene: TRBJ2-7; CDR3 DNA: TGTGCCAGCAGCCTACGACAGGGACCTGCCTACGAGCAGTACTTC; CDR3 protein: CASSLRQGPAYEQYF
V gene: TRBV2; clone size: few; D gene: TRBD2; J gene: TRBJ2-1; CDR3 DNA: TGTGCCAGCAGTGTAGCGGGGCACAGGAACAATGAGCAGTTCTTC; CDR3 protein: CASSVAGHRNNEQFF
V gene: TRBV2; clone size: few; D gene: .; J gene: TRBJ1-2; CDR3 DNA: TGTGCCAGCAGCTGGGAGGCACTGGCAAATATAAACTATGGCTACACCTTC; CDR3 protein: CASSWEALANINYGYTF
V gene: TRBV5-1; clone size: .; D gene: TRBD1; J gene: TRBJ2-7; CDR3 DNA: TGCGCCAGCAGCCGGGACAGGACCTACGAGCAGTACTTC; CDR3 protein: CASSRDRTYEQYF
V gene: TRBV5-4; clone size: .; D gene: TRBD1; J gene: TRBJ2-5; CDR3 DNA: TGTGCCAGCAGCCTAGGGACAGTCCAAGAGACCCAGTACTTC; CDR3 protein: CASSLGTVQETQYF
V gene: TRBV28; clone size: .; D gene: TRBD1; J gene: TRBJ1-2; CDR3 DNA: TGTGCCAGCAGTCCCGACAGGGGAAATGGCTACACCTTC; CDR3 protein: CASSPDRGNGYTF
V gene: TRBV5-1; clone size: once; D gene: .; J gene: TRBJ1-1; CDR3 DNA: TGCGCCAGCAGCTTTGACACAAACACTGAAGCTTTCTTT; CDR3 protein: CASSFDTNTEAFF
V gene: TRBV4-3; clone size: few; D gene: TRBD2; J gene: TRBJ2-3; CDR3 DNA: TGCGCCAGCAGCCAAGATCCGGGGGGTAGCGGGGGACCAGATACGCAGTATTTT; CDR3 protein: CASSQDPGGSGGPDTQYF
V gene: TRBV28; clone size: .; D gene: .; J gene: TRBJ2-7; CDR3 DNA: TGTGCCAGCCGGTCTGTCCTCTACGAGCAGTACTTC; CDR3 protein: CASRSVLYEQYF
V gene: TRBV10-3; clone size: .; D gene: .; J gene: TRBJ1-1; CDR3 DNA: TGTGCCATCAGTGTCAATGGACAGAACACTGAAGCTTTCTTT; CDR3 protein: CAISVNGQNTEAFF
V gene: TRBV29-1; clone size: .; D gene: .; J gene: TRBJ1-4; CDR3 DNA: TGCAGCGCCCGGGTGGGGGGAGGTGAAAAACTGTTTTTT; CDR3 protein: CSARVGGGEKLFF
V gene: TRBV7-2; clone size: .; D gene: TRBD1; J gene: TRBJ2-4; CDR3 DNA: TGTGCCAGCAGCTCCCCGCGGGCGGACAGGGATTACCAAAACATTCAGTACTTC; CDR3 protein: CASSSPRADRDYQNIQYF
V gene: TRBV7-9; clone size: .; D gene: TRBD2; J gene: TRBJ2-7; CDR3 DNA: TGTGCCAGCAGCCTTGCGTTGGGGACTAGCGGGAGAGCGTACGAGCAGTACTTC; CDR3 protein: CASSLALGTSGRAYEQYF
V gene: TRBV7-3; clone size: .; D gene: TRBD1; J gene: TRBJ2-7; CDR3 DNA: TGTGCCAGCAGCCCCAGTTCGGACAGGGGGGGCGAGCAGTACTTC; CDR3 protein: CASSPSSDRGGEQYF
V gene: TRBV6-5; clone size: .; D gene: TRBD1; J gene: TRBJ1-2; CDR3 DNA: TGTGCCAGCAGCCAGGGACAGGGCTATGGCTACACCTTC; CDR3 protein: CASSQGQGYGYTF
V gene: TRBV29-1; clone size: .; D gene: .; J gene: TRBJ1-5; CDR3 DNA: TGCAGCGTTGTGGCAGGGGATCAGCCCCAGCATTTT; CDR3 protein: CSVVAGDQPQHF
V gene: TRBV11-3; clone size: .; D gene: TRBD1; J gene: TRBJ1-1; CDR3 DNA: TGTGCCAGCAGCTTAGGCCCCTCGACAGGGGGCATGAACACTGAAGCTTTCTTT; CDR3 protein: CASSLGPSTGGMNTEAFF
V gene: TRBV18; clone size: .; D gene: .; J gene: TRBJ2-5; CDR3 DNA: TGTGCCAGCTCACCCGGGGAGACCCAGTACTTC; CDR3 protein: CASSPGETQYF
V gene: TRBV28; clone size: .; D gene: TRBD1; J gene: TRBJ2-1; CDR3 DNA: TGTGCCAGCAGTCCCGGGACAGGCTACAATGAGCAGTTCTTC; CDR3 protein: CASSPGTGYNEQFF
V gene: TRBV4-3; clone size: .; D gene: .; J gene: TRBJ2-7; CDR3 DNA: TGCGCCAGCAGCCAAACTGACAGGTCCTCCTACGAGCAGTACTTC; CDR3 protein: CASSQTDRSSYEQYF
V gene: TRBV29-1; clone size: few; D gene: .; J gene: TRBJ1-1; CDR3 DNA: TGCAGCGCCGCGAAAGGGGACACTGAAGCTTTCTTT; CDR3 protein: CSAAKGDTEAFF
V gene: TRBV7-2; clone size: .; D gene: TRBD1; J gene: TRBJ2-3; CDR3 DNA: TGTGCCAGCAGCGACTACAGGGGAAGTCGGACAGATACGCAGTATTTT; CDR3 protein: CASSDYRGSRTDTQYF
V gene: TRBV5-1; clone size: .; D gene: .; J gene: TRBJ2-7; CDR3 DNA: TGCGCCAGCAGCTGGGAGCGGGCGCCCTACGAGCAGTACTTC; CDR3 protein: CASSWERAPYEQYF
V gene: TRBV7-9; clone size: .; D gene: TRBD1; J gene: TRBJ1-6; CDR3 DNA: TGTGCCAGCAGTGAAAGGACAGGGGCGAATTCACCCCTCCACTTT; CDR3 protein: CASSERTGANSPLHF
V gene: TRBV30; clone size: .; D gene: .; J gene: TRBJ1-1; CDR3 DNA: TGTGCCTGGAGTGTACAGATGAACACTGAAGCTTTCTTT; CDR3 protein: CAWSVQMNTEAFF
V gene: TRBV18; clone size: .; D gene: .; J gene: TRBJ1-6; CDR3 DNA: TGTGCCAGCTCACCAACGGGACAAGAGAATTCACCCCTCCACTTT; CDR3 protein: CASSPTGQENSPLHF
V gene: TRBV5-5; clone size: .; D gene: .; J gene: TRBJ1-4; CDR3 DNA: TGTGCCAGCAGCTTGGCCGTCGGGGAAAAACTGTTTTTT; CDR3 protein: CASSLAVGEKLFF
V gene: TRBV4-1; clone size: few; D gene: TRBD1; J gene: TRBJ2-7; CDR3 DNA: TGCGCCAGCAGCCGATCCCTTCAGGGGGCGCAGTATTCCGAGCAGTACTTC; CDR3 protein: CASSRSLQGAQYSEQYF
V gene: TRBV10-3; clone size: .; D gene: TRBD1; J gene: TRBJ1-2; CDR3 DNA: TGTGCCATCAGCCCACAGGGGGATAACTATGGCTACACCTTC; CDR3 protein: CAISPQGDNYGYTF
V gene: TRBV7-2; clone size: .; D gene: .; J gene: TRBJ1-1; CDR3 DNA: TGTGCCAGCAGCCAAGGGGTACAGCCAGAAGCTTTCTTT; CDR3 protein: CASSQGVQPEAFF
V gene: TRBV6-6; clone size: .; D gene: TRBD1; J gene: TRBJ2-5; CDR3 DNA: TGTGCCAGCAGCTCCGGGACAGGGCAAGAGACCCAGTACTTC; CDR3 protein: CASSSGTGQETQYF
V gene: TRBV6-5; clone size: once; D gene: TRBD1; J gene: TRBJ2-1; CDR3 DNA: TGTGCCAGCACCCGACAGGGCTCCTACAATGAGCAGTTCTTC; CDR3 protein: CASTRQGSYNEQFF
V gene: TRBV28; clone size: .; D gene: TRBD2; J gene: TRBJ2-3; CDR3 DNA: TGTGCCAGCGGCAATCGGGGGGGCGGCACAGATACGCAGTATTTT; CDR3 protein: CASGNRGGGTDTQYF
V gene: TRBV9; clone size: .; D gene: TRBD2; J gene: TRBJ2-1; CDR3 DNA: TGTGCCAGCAGCGTCGACGGGGCGGGGGGGCATACAAATGAGCAGTTCTTC; CDR3 protein: CASSVDGAGGHTNEQFF
V gene: TRBV5-1; clone size: .; D gene: TRBD1; J gene: TRBJ2-5; CDR3 DNA: TGCGCCAGCAGCTTTGGACAGGGGGAGACCCAGTACTTC; CDR3 protein: CASSFGQGETQYF
V gene: TRBV10-3; clone size: .; D gene: TRBD1; J gene: TRBJ2-2; CDR3 DNA: TGTGCCATCAGTGAGCGGGGACAGGGGGCCCTCGGCGGGGAGCTGTTTTTT; CDR3 protein: CAISERGQGALGGELFF
V gene: TRBV7-9; clone size: few; D gene: TRBD1; J gene: TRBJ1-5; CDR3 DNA: TGTGCCAGCAGCTCAGGGGGCGCATACCAGCCCCAGCATTTT; CDR3 protein: CASSSGGAYQPQHF
V gene: TRBV7-9; clone size: .; D gene: .; J gene: TRBJ2-4; CDR3 DNA: TGTGCCAGCAGCCCGACGGAGTACAAAAACATTCAGTACTTC; CDR3 protein: CASSPTEYKNIQYF
V gene: TRBV5-4; clone size: .; D gene: TRBD1; J gene: TRBJ1-3; CDR3 DNA: TGTGCCAGCAGCAAGGCAGGGGGGAAGGGAAACACCATATATTTT; CDR3 protein: CASSKAGGKGNTIYF
V gene: TRBV2; clone size: .; D gene: TRBD2; J gene: TRBJ2-7; CDR3 DNA: TGTGCCAGCAGTTATTCCTCGGGGGGGTACTCCTACGAGCAGTACTTC; CDR3 protein: CASSYSSGGYSYEQYF
V gene: TRBV7-3; clone size: .; D gene: TRBD2; J gene: TRBJ2-1; CDR3 DNA: TGTGCCAGCAGCTTAACTGGGACTAGCGGGAGGGATGAGCAGTTCTTC; CDR3 protein: CASSLTGTSGRDEQFF
V gene: TRBV4-1; clone size: .; D gene: .; J gene: TRBJ1-2; CDR3 DNA: TGCGCCAGCAGCCAAGGACTCAGGGGCACCCCACAGAGGTATGGCTACACCTTC; CDR3 protein: CASSQGLRGTPQRYGYTF
V gene: TRBV7-8; clone size: .; D gene: TRBD2; J gene: TRBJ2-1; CDR3 DNA: TGTGCCAGCAGCACTAGCGGGAGGCCCTCCTACAATGAGCAGTTCTTC; CDR3 protein: CASSTSGRPSYNEQFF
V gene: TRBV5-4; clone size: .; D gene: .; J gene: TRBJ1-3; CDR3 DNA: TGTGCCAGCAGCTTGTACTCTGGAAACACCATATATTTT; CDR3 protein: CASSLYSGNTIYF
V gene: TRBV19; clone size: .; D gene: .; J gene: TRBJ2-3; CDR3 DNA: TGTGCCAGTAGTATCGAAACAGGGCCCGCAGGGTCAGATACGCAGTATTTT; CDR3 protein: CASSIETGPAGSDTQYF
V gene: TRBV7-2; clone size: .; D gene: TRBD1; J gene: TRBJ1-2; CDR3 DNA: TGTGCCAGCAGCCAACAGGGGGAATATGGCTACACCTTC; CDR3 protein: CASSQQGEYGYTF
V gene: TRBV5-6; clone size: .; D gene: TRBD1; J gene: TRBJ1-2; CDR3 DNA: TGTGCCAGCAGCTTCGACAGGGCAAATGGCTACACCTTC; CDR3 protein: CASSFDRANGYTF
V gene: TRBV6-5; clone size: .; D gene: .; J gene: TRBJ2-1; CDR3 DNA: TGTGCCAGCAGGCGACTAGTGAACGACTACAATGAGCAGTTCTTC; CDR3 protein: CASRRLVNDYNEQFF
V gene: TRBV4-2; clone size: few; D gene: .; J gene: TRBJ1-2; CDR3 DNA: TGTGCCAGCAGCCGCGGGGAGTTGAACTATGGCTACACCTTC; CDR3 protein: CASSRGELNYGYTF